These T cell receptor beta chains were read from a single sample in a study of blood T cell repertoires in COVID-19. Some clones are missing from TCRdb's copy, which holds only in-frame ones; the method was immunoSEQ multiplex PCR. The table has more than 200,000 clones, about nine tenths seen once; the top ten hold 2% to 2.5%. Sequenced: peripheral blood. The receptors were gathered from a woman aged 45-65 years with acute or convalescent COVID-19. The CDR3 runs from the conserved cysteine through the conserved F or W. D genes are given only for firm matches. Clone size is given for some rows only: seen once, a few or many times, or a class if the clone is expanded.

TRBV11-2	13	TRBJ1-2	-	-	TGTGCCAGCAGTTCCTGGGGGCACTATGGCTACACCTTC	CASSSWGHYGYTF
TRBV6-5	13	TRBJ1-2	-	-	TGTGCCAGCAGTTATTCTGAGAGGGATGGCTACACCTTC	CASSYSERDGYTF
TRBV19	16	TRBJ1-1	TRBD1	-	TGTGCCAGTAGTACCAGACAGGGGTCCCTTTTCGGTGGGGCTTTCTTT	CASSTRQGSLFGGAFF
TRBV11-2	15	TRBJ2-1	-	-	TGTGCCAGCAGCTTAGGCGGGGGCGCCTTTTGGGAGCAGTTCTTC	CASSLGGGAFWEQFF
TRBV18	14	TRBJ1-5	-	-	TGTGCCAGCTCACAGGGGATGGGCAATCAGCCCCAGCATTTT	CASSQGMGNQPQHF
TRBV5-1	16	TRBJ1-2	-	-	TGCGCCAGCAGCTTGGAAGCGTCCCCGGGGGGCTATGGCTACACCTTC	CASSLEASPGGYGYTF
TRBV9	15	TRBJ1-1	TRBD1	-	TGTGCCAGCAGCTCACAGACAGGGGGTGTCACTGAAGCTTTCTTT	CASSSQTGGVTEAFF
TRBV7-2	16	TRBJ2-3	TRBD2	-	TGTGCCAGCAGCTGGTCATTTAGCGGGGGTGCAGATACGCAGTATTTT	CASSWSFSGGADTQYF
TRBV5-1	18	TRBJ1-2	TRBD1	-	TGCGCCAGCAGCTTGGGGGACAGAGGATTTATGACGGTATTAGGCTACACCTTC	CASSLGDRGFMTVLGYTF
TRBV6-5	12	TRBJ2-2	-	-	TGTGCCAGCACCGACAGGTCCGGGGAGCTGTTTTTT	CASTDRSGELFF
TRBV13	14	TRBJ1-2	-	once	TGTGCCAGCGGGTCTCAGGGAATGGGCTATGGCTACACCTTC	CASGSQGMGYGYTF
TRBV6-5	15	TRBJ2-1	-	-	TGTGCCAGCAGTTACTCGAGGACAACCTACAATGAGCAGTTCTTC	CASSYSRTTYNEQFF
TRBV18	15	TRBJ1-3	-	-	TGTGCCAGCTCACCGGGACACCTTTCTGGAAACACCATATATTTT	CASSPGHLSGNTIYF
TRBV6-1	20	TRBJ2-6	-	-	TGTGCCAGCAGTGAAGCCCGACTAGGGGTCAGCGACTCTGGGGCCAACGTCCTGACTTTC	CASSEARLGVSDSGANVLTF
TRBV5-1	16	TRBJ1-4	TRBD1	-	TGCGCCAGCAGCTTCCTCGGGGGACAGAGTAATGAAAAACTGTTTTTT	CASSFLGGQSNEKLFF
TRBV19	13	TRBJ1-4	-	-	TGTGCCAGTAGTATGCGACTTAATGAAAAACTGTTTTTT	CASSMRLNEKLFF
TRBV19	18	TRBJ2-3	-	once	TGTGCCAGTAGTATAGATTTGGGAGGGGGGACTAGCACAGATACGCAGTATTTT	CASSIDLGGGTSTDTQYF
TRBV5-1	16	TRBJ1-1	-	few	TGCGCCAGCAGCTTTTCCAGTTTGAGGATGAACACTGAAGCTTTCTTT	CASSFSSLRMNTEAFF
TRBV24-1	13	TRBJ1-1	-	-	TGTGCCACCAGTGATTATAGGAACACTGAAGCTTTCTTT	CATSDYRNTEAFF
TRBV6-2/TRBV6-3	14	TRBJ1-1	-	-	TGTGCCAGCAGCGCCGGGGGGCGGAACACTGAAGCTTTCTTT	CASSAGGRNTEAFF
TRBV18	13	TRBJ2-5	-	once	TGTGCCAGCTCTGTGACACTTTCCGAGACCCAGTACTTC	CASSVTLSETQYF
TRBV6-5	13	TRBJ1-1	-	-	TGTGCCAGCAGCCCCACAGAGAACACTGAAGCTTTCTTT	CASSPTENTEAFF
TRBV6-6	13	TRBJ1-2	-	-	TGTGCCAGCAGTTACGACAGAAACTATGGCTACACCTTC	CASSYDRNYGYTF
TRBV7-2	16	TRBJ2-7	TRBD2	-	TGTGCCAGCAGCCTTACTAGCGGGAGGGCCTCGAACGAGCAGTACTTC	CASSLTSGRASNEQYF
TRBV19	12	TRBJ1-1	-	-	TGTGCCAGTAGGTTTTCGGGGGCTGAAGCTTTCTTT	CASRFSGAEAFF
TRBV7-2	16	TRBJ1-2	TRBD1	-	TGTGCCAGCAGCTTAGCTTCCGGACAGGGGGCGCAGGGCTACACCTTC	CASSLASGQGAQGYTF
TRBV5-1	17	TRBJ1-1	TRBD1	-	TGCGCCAGCAGCTTGGAGGACAGGGGGGTCGTGAACACTGAAGCTTTCTTT	CASSLEDRGVVNTEAFF
TRBV21-1	12	TRBJ2-7	-	-	TGTGCCAGCAGCAACAGCTCCTACGAGCAGTACTTC	CASSNSSYEQYF
TRBV7-6	15	TRBJ2-1	TRBD2	-	TGTGCCAGCAGCCCGGGACTAGCCTCCACTCCTCGACAGTTCTTC	CASSPGLASTPRQFF
TRBV6-6	16	TRBJ2-7	TRBD2	-	TGTGCCAGCAGTCGGGTCGGGGGGGAGGTGTCTTACGAGCAGTACTTC	CASSRVGGEVSYEQYF
TRBV19	15	TRBJ1-2	TRBD1	-	TGTGCCAGTAGTATAGCGGGACAGGGGAACTATGGCTACACCTTC	CASSIAGQGNYGYTF
TRBV11-2	17	TRBJ2-3	-	-	TGTGCCAGCAGCTTAATGGGCTTCGGCCCAAGCACAGATACGCAGTATTTT	CASSLMGFGPSTDTQYF
TRBV6-2/TRBV6-3	17	TRBJ2-7	TRBD2	-	TGTGCCAGCAGTTACAGGAGGACTAGCGGGCTAGCCTACGAGCAGTACTTC	CASSYRRTSGLAYEQYF
TRBV29-1	13	TRBJ2-7	-	-	TGCAGCGTTGATGAGACGGGAGCCTACGAGCAGTACTTC	CSVDETGAYEQYF
TRBV3-1/TRBV3-2	16	TRBJ1-6	-	once	TGTGCCAGCAGCCACAACAGGGAACCTTATAATTCACCCCTCCACTTT	CASSHNREPYNSPLHF
TRBV19	14	TRBJ2-7	TRBD1	-	TGTGCCAGTAGTACGACAGGGGGCCGGTACGAGCAGTACTTC	CASSTTGGRYEQYF
TRBV6-5	12	TRBJ1-2	-	-	TGTGCCAGCCAACAGGGTTGGTATGGCTACACCTTC	CASQQGWYGYTF
TRBV19	15	TRBJ1-1	-	-	TGTGCCAGTAGTATAGTCGGGGAAGGGGGCACTGAAGCTTTCTTT	CASSIVGEGGTEAFF
TRBV6-5	12	TRBJ2-1	TRBD2	once	TGTGCCAGCAGGGGACTAGCGGATGAGCAGTTCTTC	CASRGLADEQFF
TRBV19	15	TRBJ2-6	TRBD1	few	TGTGCCAGTAGGAGACAGGGGTATGGGGCCAACGTCCTGACTTTC	CASRRQGYGANVLTF
TRBV18	15	TRBJ1-5	-	-	TGTGCCAGCTCACGAGGACAGAATAGCAATCAGCCCCAGCATTTT	CASSRGQNSNQPQHF
TRBV12-3/TRBV12-4	13	TRBJ2-5	-	-	TGTGCCAGCAGTTTAGGGACATCTGAGACCCAGTACTTC	CASSLGTSETQYF
TRBV13	13	TRBJ2-1	-	-	TGTGCCAGCTCCCAGGGAGGCAACAATGAGCAGTTCTTC	CASSQGGNNEQFF
TRBV2	14	TRBJ2-3	TRBD2	-	TGTGCCAGCAGTGGTAGCGGGGGCACAGATACGCAGTATTTT	CASSGSGGTDTQYF
TRBV7-2	13	TRBJ1-2	-	-	TGTGCCAGCACCTTTAGAATGCAGGATGGCTACACCTTC	CASTFRMQDGYTF
TRBV7-2	14	TRBJ1-2	-	-	TGTGCCAGCAGCTTAACAGGGCCTTCTTTTGGCTACACCTTC	CASSLTGPSFGYTF